This T cell receptor beta chain was profiled in a study of tumor-infiltrating lymphocytes in primary liver carcinoma. Looking at the study overall: Treatment of the patients' primary liver carcinoma consisted of surgical resection. Sequenced samples came back with roughly 3.5 to 7.5 million productive TCRbeta reads, and the counts looked alike across tissue types. Study-level points and caveats: Compared with tumor region pairs, tumor-adjacent and tumor-blood pairs overlapped less.

Reverse transcription of around 0.45 ug total RNA with a constant-region primer produced TCR beta cDNA. Sequencing libraries for TCR beta derived from three nested multiplex PCR rounds that used slightly modified ARM-PCR. A C-beta reverse primer and TRBV1-TRBV30 forward primers served in each of the first two PCR rounds, at ten to eleven cycles apiece. TCRdb used MiXCR to reprocess the multiplex PCR reads, holding one entry per CDR3 protein. Of 180,000 or so distinct CDR3 sequences detected, over 45% appear once; the ten largest clones hold 72%. For blood RNA, unsorted whole blood served as the source, and germline DNA was extracted too. Collection of around 4 milliliters of peripheral blood took place before surgery. The sample holds many counts of this clonotype. The antigen is not known. The germline V gene encodes CDR1 SGHAT and CDR2 FQNNGV. V lost 5 bases and J lost 0; bases outside the gene matches: 7. This CDR3 is built from 18 residues.

The chain uses TRBV11-2 and TRBJ2-2; 12 nucleotides agree with TRBD2. The clonotype was recovered from a man aged 35-49 years with primary liver carcinoma and hepatitis B virus infection. What was sequenced was peripheral blood. The CDR3 bases are TGTGCCAGCAGCCTCAGGACTAGCGGGACCGCGAACACCGGGGAGCTGTTTTTT. It specifies CASSLRTSGTANTGELFF.